This T cell receptor (beta chain) originates from a study of sequential checkpoint blockade in melanoma. About the research overall: Patients were randomized 1:1 to nivolumab-then-ipilimumab or ipilimumab-then-nivolumab first-line. Each arm's sequence ended with maintenance nivolumab.

With 4 bases clipped from V and 5 bases from J, the junction kept 9 bases outside the gene matches. The germline CDR1 and CDR2 sequences are SGDLS and YYNGEE. This CDR3 contains 17 residues. Profiling relied on immunoSEQ multiplex PCR, and the TCRdb table lists in-frame clones only, not all of them. The sample includes some 10,000 clones, 73% of them seen just once. The treatment denotes: randomized to nivolumab then ipilimumab (arm A) or the reverse (arm B). DNA-damaging chemotherapy had not been given to any patient beforehand. Sorted cells were live CD3+CD8+, lacking CD19 and CD56, from PBMCs. Source: CD8+ T cells sorted from blood (inferred from file names), taken from a patient given nivolumab and ipilimumab in sequence. The receptor was isolated from a human donor with melanoma. The rearrangement joins TRBV9 to TRBJ2-1; 13 bases line up with TRBD2. The CDR3 nucleotides are TGTGCCAGCAGCCCTGGACTAGCGGGGGTAAGTGACAATGAGCAGTTCTTC. Translated, it gives CASSPGLAGVSDNEQFF.